The 7 T cell receptor beta chains in this list originate from one sample, sequenced in a study of control samples from healthy donors and cancer patients. Produced via immunoSEQ multiplex PCR; TCRdb's table is partial and in-frame only. The sample shows under 95,000 clones, roughly 92% of them seen only once. Material: blood. The receptors were sampled from a young woman in good health.

This sequence joins TRBV21-1 and TRBJ1-1; the table assigns TRBD1, which was not confirmed against the DNA. TRBV21-1 is given as a pseudogene. The CDR3 has 17 amino acids. Written as DNA, the CDR3 is TGTGCCAGCAGCAAAAGGTGGCTGGCAGGGGTGGACACTGAAGCTTTCTTT. Its translation: CASSKRWLAGVDTEAFF.

The chain employs TRBV7-9 and TRBJ2-2; D might be TRBD2 (6 bases). Germline V gives CDR1 SEHNR, CDR2 FQNEAQ (reference sequence). V was pared by 3 bases and J by 2 bases, with 7 bases between. The CDR3 extends over 14 amino acids. The CDR3 DNA follows: TGTGCCAGCAGCTTGGGACTTAACACCGGGGAGCTGTTTTTT. It yields the protein CASSLGLNTGELFF.

DNA for the CDR3: TGTGCCAGCAGCTTGGGCCACAGGGGCACTGAAGCTTTCTTT. Translated: CASSLGHRGTEAFF. V usage is TRBV5-6 and J usage is TRBJ1-1; 7 bases fit TRBD1. V was clipped by 0 bases and J by 4 bases; unmatched bases: 3. Germline CDR1 and CDR2: SGHDT and YYEEEE. The CDR3 is 14 amino acids.

V and J are TRBV19 and TRBJ2-7, with no clear D. V was shortened by 3 bases and J by 0 bases, with 9 bases between the two germline ends. Germline CDR1 is LNHDA and CDR2 is SQIVND (reference sequence). This CDR3 region has 14 residues. Here the CDR3 reads CASSILGVSYEQYF. The CDR3 nucleotides read TGTGCCAGTAGTATTCTGGGCGTCTCCTACGAGCAGTACTTC.

The V gene is TRBV30, the J gene TRBJ1-5; tentative D call: TRBD1 (5 bases). This CDR3 region has 13 residues. V was clipped by 4 bases and J by 9 bases, with 16 bases between them. Germline loops: CDR1 GTSNPN, CDR2 SVGIG (reference sequence). This chain's CDR3 is CAWNRDARLPQHF. The DNA of the CDR3 is TGTGCCTGGAACCGGGACGCGCGTCTGCCCCAGCATTTT.

The V and J genes are TRBV19 and TRBJ2-1; 10 nucleotides match TRBD2. The J segment lost 7 bases and the V segment lost 7 bases, leaving 10 bases of the junction unmatched. This CDR3 has 15 amino acids. Germline loops: CDR1 LNHDA, CDR2 SQIVND (reference sequence). CDR3 region: CASNTISGGINEQFF. CDR3 DNA: TGTGCCAGTAACACGATTAGCGGGGGGATAAATGAGCAGTTCTTC.

The gene calls are TRBV7-2 and TRBJ2-2; TRBD2 aligns across 7 bases. V dropped 5 bases and J dropped 5; count of bases not matched to a gene: 8. The CDR3 covers 15 residues. Germline CDR1 and CDR2: SGHTA and FQGNSA. CDR3 loop: CASSPRVAGTGELFF. Written as DNA, the CDR3 is TGTGCCAGCAGCCCGAGGGTAGCGGGTACCGGGGAGCTGTTTTTT.